These T cell receptor beta chains were read from a single sample in a study of OX40 agonist ivuxolimab in advanced cancers. Repertoires were generated with immunoSEQ multiplex PCR, while TCRdb's copy carries only in-frame clones and drops some. The repertoire holds around 18,000 clones, with just under 75% as singletons. The sequences come from CD4+ or CD8+ T cells sorted from blood, collected in a trial of the OX40 agonist ivuxolimab. These receptors came from an adult with an advanced solid tumor such as melanoma, head and neck, liver or kidney cancer. CDR3s include the opening cysteine and the closing phenylalanine or tryptophan. D genes are given only for firm matches. Size tells how often a clone was seen (once, few, many) or the class of an expanded clone, and some rows leave it out.

CDR3: CASSVASGYYGYTF
DNA: TGTGCCAGCAGCGTAGCTTCAGGGTACTATGGCTACACCTTC
size: medium-sized
V: TRBV9
D: -
J: TRBJ1-2

CDR3: CASSYSGGRYNEKLFF
DNA: TGTGCCAGCAGTTACTCGGGCGGACGCTATAATGAAAAACTGTTTTTT
size: -
V: TRBV6-5
D: -
J: TRBJ1-4

CDR3: CASSIYSGGPYNEQFF
DNA: TGTGCCAGCAGCATATATAGCGGGGGGCCCTACAATGAGCAGTTCTTC
size: -
V: TRBV5-5
D: TRBD2
J: TRBJ2-1

CDR3: CASSLAPLTDTQYF
DNA: TGTGCCAGCAGCTTAGCGCCCCTCACAGATACGCAGTATTTT
size: -
V: TRBV7-6
D: -
J: TRBJ2-3

CDR3: CASSYLGRGAIDTQYF
DNA: TGTGCCAGCAGCTACCTCGGGCGGGGGGCAATAGATACGCAGTATTTT
size: once
V: TRBV7-8
D: TRBD2
J: TRBJ2-3

CDR3: CASSLWPSSYNSPLHF
DNA: TGTGCCAGCAGTTTATGGCCGAGCTCCTATAATTCACCCCTCCACTTT
size: -
V: TRBV27
D: -
J: TRBJ1-6

CDR3: CASSDRDNTEAFF
DNA: TGTGCCAGCAGTGACCGGGACAACACTGAAGCTTTCTTT
size: -
V: TRBV6-4
D: -
J: TRBJ1-1

CDR3: CASSSTDRIRSYEQYF
DNA: TGTGCCAGCAGCTCGACCGACAGGATACGCTCCTACGAGCAGTACTTC
size: -
V: TRBV5-8
D: -
J: TRBJ2-7

CDR3: CSPGPRQTDNEQFF
DNA: TGCAGCCCAGGTCCCAGACAAACAGACAATGAGCAGTTCTTC
size: -
V: TRBV29-1
D: -
J: TRBJ2-1

CDR3: CASSEDGRYGYTF
DNA: TGTGCCAGCTCAGAAGACGGCCGCTATGGCTACACCTTC
size: few
V: TRBV18
D: -
J: TRBJ1-2

CDR3: CASSLSGPSYEQYF
DNA: TGTGCCAGCAGCTTGTCGGGCCCCTCCTACGAGCAGTACTTC
size: -
V: TRBV6-5
D: -
J: TRBJ2-7

CDR3: CASSVGTGNTEAFF
DNA: TGTGCCAGCAGCGTGGGGACAGGCAACACTGAAGCTTTCTTT
size: -
V: TRBV9
D: TRBD1
J: TRBJ1-1

CDR3: CASSEEGTSLPGELFF
DNA: TGTGCCAGCAGTGAAGAAGGGACTAGCCTCCCCGGGGAGCTGTTTTTT
size: -
V: TRBV6-1
D: TRBD2
J: TRBJ2-2

CDR3: CASSSRIRDEQFF
DNA: TGTGCCAGTAGCAGCCGAATCCGCGATGAGCAGTTCTTC
size: -
V: TRBV19
D: -
J: TRBJ2-1

CDR3: CASSTGVYEQYF
DNA: TGTGCCAGCAGTACGGGGGTCTACGAGCAGTACTTC
size: -
V: TRBV28
D: -
J: TRBJ2-7

CDR3: CASSVGLNQPQHF
DNA: TGTGCCAGCAGCGTAGGTCTCAATCAGCCCCAGCATTTT
size: -
V: TRBV9
D: -
J: TRBJ1-5

CDR3: CASSPGGGWYF
DNA: TGTGCCAGCAGTCCTGGGGGGGGTTGGTACTTC
size: -
V: TRBV27
D: TRBD2
J: TRBJ2-5

CDR3: CASSPQDSYNSPLHF
DNA: TGTGCCAGCAGCCCACAGGATTCCTATAATTCACCCCTCCACTTT
size: -
V: TRBV9
D: -
J: TRBJ1-6

CDR3: CASRWASKGYEQYF
DNA: TGTGCCAGCCGGTGGGCCAGTAAGGGCTACGAGCAGTACTTC
size: -
V: TRBV6-1
D: -
J: TRBJ2-7

CDR3: CASSSRDRHTGELFF
DNA: TGTGCCAGCAGCTCCCGAGACAGGCACACCGGGGAGCTGTTTTTT
size: -
V: TRBV11-2
D: -
J: TRBJ2-2

CDR3: CASSERVGTGIIGSNQPQHF
DNA: TGCGCCAGCAGTGAACGTGTTGGGACAGGCATAATTGGGAGCAATCAGCCCCAGCATTTT
size: once
V: TRBV10-2
D: TRBD1
J: TRBJ1-5

CDR3: CASSFPRAAGSRSNSPLHF
DNA: TGTGCCAGCAGCTTCCCTAGGGCCGCGGGGAGCCGAAGTAATTCACCCCTCCACTTT
size: -
V: TRBV11-3
D: -
J: TRBJ1-6

CDR3: CASSYITGAGANVLTF
DNA: TGTGCCAGCAGCTATATTACAGGGGCTGGGGCCAACGTCCTGACTTTC
size: -
V: TRBV7-9
D: TRBD1
J: TRBJ2-6

CDR3: CASSGGQKYGYTF
DNA: TGTGCCAGCAGTGGGGGTCAGAAGTATGGCTACACCTTC
size: -
V: TRBV28
D: -
J: TRBJ1-2